Presented here are 9 T cell receptor beta chains from one specimen sequenced in a study of T-cell reconstitution after alpha-beta-depleted transplantation in children. This sample's TCRbeta library carried unique molecular identifier barcodes. TCRdb redid the calling of the PCR reads with MiXCR, one entry per CDR3 protein. Here the sample spans around 600,000 distinct CDR3 sequences, about 10% being singletons. The specimen was PBMCs from the stem cell graft donor, collected from the stem cell graft. The receptor source for this set is a human donor who donated a stem cell graft to a child with acute myeloid leukemia.

This chain connects TRBV20-1 to TRBJ2-1; D is tentatively TRBD1 or TRBD2 (5 bases each). The V end lost 3 bases, the J end lost 7 bases, and 10 bases lay between the germline ends. The CDR3 is 12 residues long. Germline CDR1 reads DFQATT; CDR2 reads SNEGSKA (reference sequence). CDR3 sequence (DNA): TGCAGTGCTAGTCGGGGCCTGAATGAGCAGTTCTTC. It translates to CSASRGLNEQFF.

This chain uses TRBV5-5 with TRBJ2-5; 8 positions agree with TRBD2. The CDR3 is 16 residues long. Trimming cost V 2 bases and J 2 bases; bases outside gene matches: 8. CDR1 SGHKS and CDR2 YYEKEE come from the germline V gene (reference sequence). The CDR3: CASSFRTGGGQETQYF. The CDR3 nucleotides read TGTGCCAGCAGCTTTAGAACGGGAGGGGGACAAGAGACCCAGTACTTC.

This clonotype was recorded at least ten times. CDR3 loop: CASRRDQGYNEQFF. CDR3 sequence (DNA): TGTGCCAGCAGACGGGACCAAGGCTACAATGAGCAGTTCTTC. The chain has TRBV6-2 or TRBV6-3 and TRBJ2-1; D may match TRBD1 or TRBD2 (5 bases each). The CDR3 extends over 14 amino acids. V was pared by 6 bases and J by 3 bases, with 12 bases between. CDR1 is MNHEY and CDR2 is SVGEGT in the germline V gene.

This clonotype was observed many times. V is TRBV12-3 or TRBV12-4 and J is TRBJ2-3; tentative D call: TRBD1 (5 bases). Trimming took 1 base from V and 8 from J, leaving 13 bases between them. This CDR3 contains 14 residues. Here the CDR3 DNA reads TGTGCCAGCAGTTTAGGACAGTCCCCAGGTACGCAGTATTTT. Its translation is CASSLGQSPGTQYF.

This clonotype was detected only a few times. The chain carries TRBV20-1 and TRBJ2-2; no clear D gene. Germline V lookup: CDR1 DFQATT, CDR2 SNEGSKA (reference sequence). Deletions cut 3 bases from V and 0 bases from J, with 5 bases between. The CDR3 sequence is 13 residues long. CDR3 in amino acids: CSASYPNTGELFF. The CDR3 DNA reads TGCAGTGCTAGCTACCCGAACACCGGGGAGCTGTTTTTT.

The chain uses TRBV12-3 or TRBV12-4 and TRBJ1-5, with 12 bases matching TRBD1. After removal of 6 bases from V and 6 bases from J, the junction contained 9 bases not matched to a gene. CDR3 size: 16 residues. CDR3 sequence: CASRKTGTGGSQPQHF. CDR3 coding DNA: TGTGCCAGCAGGAAAACCGGGACAGGGGGCAGTCAGCCCCAGCATTTT.

The chain recombines TRBV30 with TRBJ1-5; no clear D gene. With 0 bases removed from V and 3 bases from J, the gap between germline ends came to 12 bases. Germline assignment: CDR1 GTSNPN and CDR2 SVGIG (reference sequence). This CDR3 spans 15 amino acids. DNA for the CDR3: TGTGCCTGGAGTGTGGTAGGGAGCCTCAATCAGCCCCAGCATTTT. Translation gives CAWSVVGSLNQPQHF.

J is TRBJ2-2 and V is TRBV20-1, with D unresolved. There are 13 residues in the CDR3. With 6 bases removed from V and 4 bases from J, the gap between germline ends came to 12 bases. CDR1 and CDR2 from the germline V gene are DFQATT and SNEGSKA (reference sequence). In DNA, the CDR3 is TGCAGTGCCACGTATAGTCGCACCGGGGAGCTGTTTTTT. Its translation: CSATYSRTGELFF.

In this sample, this clonotype turned up many times. The chain employs TRBV16 and TRBJ1-1; D gene ambiguous. Germline V gives CDR1 KGHSY, CDR2 FQNENV. This CDR3 has 14 residues. The V end was cut by 4 bases, the J end by 4 bases, with 13 bases between. This CDR3 is CASSPFSEGTEAFF. CDR3 nucleotides: TGTGCCAGCAGCCCTTTCTCGGAAGGCACTGAAGCTTTCTTT.